Listed here is a single T cell receptor beta chain. The antigen is unknown. The data are from a study of blood T cells in healthy people across ages. Whole-study results and caveats: Aged donors had fewer naive CD4+ cells and lower diversity than long-lived donors. Among T cells, TCR beta diversity per million cells dropped roughly linearly as age rose.

Together with a sample-barcoded 5' primer, a J-beta primer mix was included in a second PCR lasting about 7 to 11 cycles. Paired-end reads containing CDR3 totaled no fewer than 3 million for each sample. TCRdb reprocessed the 5' RACE reads with MiXCR, giving one entry per CDR3 protein. The table has 1.5 million to 2 million distinct CDR3 sequences, about 35% seen once; the top ten hold about 11%. Source material: blood. The receptor was derived from a woman in her thirties in good health.

The CDR3 is CASSPGTGGRSEGYTF. The DNA for the CDR3 is TGTGCCAGCTCACCCGGGACAGGGGGCAGGTCGGAAGGCTACACCTTC. The genes are TRBV18 and TRBJ1-2, with TRBD1 identical over 12 bases. Germline CDR1 KGHSH, CDR2 LQKENI. The CDR3 has 16 amino acids. The junction had 10 bases not matched to a gene; V was cut back by 3 bases and J by 8 bases. Supplemented by reference TRBV18 and TRBJ1-2, the full variable domain reads NAGVMQNPRHLVRRRGQEARLRCSPMKGHSHVYWYRQLPEEGLKFMVYLQKENIIDESGMPKERFSAEFPKEGPSILRIQQVVRGDSAAYFCASSPGTGGRSEGYTFGSGTRLTVV.